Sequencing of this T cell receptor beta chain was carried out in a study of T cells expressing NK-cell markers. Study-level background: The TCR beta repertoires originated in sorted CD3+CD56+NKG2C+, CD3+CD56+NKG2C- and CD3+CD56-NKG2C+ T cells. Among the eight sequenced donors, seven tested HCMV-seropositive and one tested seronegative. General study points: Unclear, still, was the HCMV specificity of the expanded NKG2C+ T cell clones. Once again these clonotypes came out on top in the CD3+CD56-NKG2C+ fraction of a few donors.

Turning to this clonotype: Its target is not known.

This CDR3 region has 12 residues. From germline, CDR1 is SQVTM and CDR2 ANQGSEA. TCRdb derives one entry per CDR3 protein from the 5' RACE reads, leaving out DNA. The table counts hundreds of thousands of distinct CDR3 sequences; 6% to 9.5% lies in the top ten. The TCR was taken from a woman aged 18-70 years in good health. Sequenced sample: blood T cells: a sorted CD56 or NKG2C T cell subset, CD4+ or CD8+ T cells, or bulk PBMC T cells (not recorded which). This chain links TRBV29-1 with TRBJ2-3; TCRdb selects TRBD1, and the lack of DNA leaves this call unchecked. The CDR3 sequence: CSVAGVTDTQYF.